This T cell receptor (beta chain) stems from a study of regulatory T cells in long-lasting Graves disease listed by TCRdb under 2021. A note on the overall study: Persistent Graves' disease was defined as antithyroid drug treatment for over 5 years with persistently positive TSH receptor autoantibodies. Peripheral blood TCR sequencing and RNA sequencing compared persistent Graves' disease patients with newly diagnosed Graves' disease patients. The study was conducted in China and was registered as a clinical trial. A total of about 35 samples underwent TCR sequencing, from about 13 patients with persistent Graves' disease and roughly 20 patients with newly diagnosed Graves' disease. On average, persistent Graves' disease patients in the clinical cohort had been on antithyroid drugs for around 9.5 years.

The CDR1 and CDR2 encoded by the germline V gene are KGHDR and SFDVKD. The CDR3 numbers 17 residues from cysteine through phenylalanine. The kept DNA is CDR3 alone, 51 bases in frame from the first base. The V end gives up 2 bases and the J end 3 bases, leaving 6 bases in the junction not matched to a gene. The sample's time point, from its label and the paper: persistent/refractory GD, antithyroid drugs over 5 years with positive TRAb. For both TCR sequencing and RNA sequencing, RNA was extracted from PBMCs in TRIzol. Graves' disease was diagnosed according to American Thyroid Association guidelines. Patients were recruited from an endocrinology department in Xi'an, China. From each patient, approximately 9.9 milliliters of peripheral blood was collected into an EDTA anticoagulant tube. PBMCs were isolated by Ficoll Paque Plus density gradient separation without further T cell sorting. An Agilent 2100 Bioanalyzer and agarose gel were used to assess RNA quality, and a NanoDrop 2000 was used to measure RNA concentration.

Broad study findings and their caveats: Only the TCR beta chain was sequenced and analyzed. Compared with newly diagnosed patients, patients with persistent Graves' disease had lower TCR Shannon entropy and fewer highly expanded clones, which suggests clonal expansion. Persistent patients shared more public clonotypes among themselves (fewer than 3,000) than newly diagnosed patients did (approximately 900). Preferential use of TRBV28, TRBJ1-2 and TRBJ2-5 was observed in persistent disease, whereas TRBV20-1 and TRBJ2-1 were favored in newly diagnosed disease. Peripheral blood alone was examined, since thyroid tissue, which constituted the primary lesion, could not be accessed. The authors acknowledged the small sample size as a limitation that may reduce accuracy.

Library prep was done by multiplex PCR. Sequencer: Illumina HiSeq 4000. CDR3 regions were amplified by Arm-PCR with iRepertoire HTBI primers to construct TCR beta libraries. Before sequencing, the PCR products underwent gel purification. In the paper's pipeline: A total of under 80 TRBV and some 13 TRBJ segments were identified across samples and were used for gene usage analysis of CDR3 amino acid clonotypes. COPE and FqMerger were used to merge the filtered high-quality paired reads into contigs. Contigs were aligned with BLAST to IMGT TRBV, TRBD and TRBJ reference genes, and CDR3 was defined per IMGT. Any clonotype with a frequency above 0.1% was classified as a highly expanded clone. Shannon entropy served as the measure of repertoire diversity, while the Gini coefficient captured V-J evenness. A clonotype found in more than one individual was treated as public. TCRdb itself trimmed the public reads at Q25 with fastp, ran MiXCR and retained productive beta chains. CDR3 protein duplicates are merged, each entry listing the most common genes and DNA. The V and J calls and clone size are TCRdb's, not the authors'. This sample gives 300,000 or so distinct CDR3 sequences in total; roughly a fifth of them show up just once. The ten largest clones take up 29% of the sample.

Only a few counts were recorded for this clonotype. There is no known antigen for this receptor. No base quality values were provided; no much bigger clone lies one nucleotide off. The TCR sequence derives from a female donor with Graves disease. The sample in question was peripheral blood mononuclear cells (PBMCs), obtained when the disease was refractory, from a patient treated with antithyroid drugs. The chain is assembled from TRBV24-1 and TRBJ2-6; the central 7 bases match TRBD2. Here is the DNA: TGTGCCACCAGTGATTCTGGGAGGGCCTTTGGGGCCAACGTCCTGACTTTC. Its translation reads: CATSDSGRAFGANVLTF.